These T cell receptor beta chains were read from a single sample in a study of Tregs in tolerant kidney transplant recipients. Their antigens are not known. Profiling relied on immunoSEQ multiplex PCR, and the TCRdb table lists in-frame clones only, not all of them. This repertoire shows approximately 17,000 clones, around 55% found once; its top ten account for approximately 3%. Material: Tregs from blood cultured with allogeneic cells. The receptors were sampled from a human donor in good health. The CDR3 runs from the conserved cysteine through the conserved F or W. The D gene is left open where the match is weak. A clone size is listed for some rows: how often the clone was seen (once, few, many), or a class if it is expanded.

TRBJ1-5	TRBD1	TRBV18	-	TGTGCCAGCTCATTCGACAGGGTAGGTGCGCCCCAGCATTTT	CASSFDRVGAPQHF
TRBJ2-5	TRBD2	TRBV11-3	-	TGTGCCAGCAGCGCCGGGACTAGCGGGGGGGCTTGGGAGACCCAGTACTTC	CASSAGTSGGAWETQYF
TRBJ2-3	TRBD1	TRBV30	-	TGTGCCTGGACAAGCCCCCAAAAGAGGGGGCGGACAGATACGCAGTATTTT	CAWTSPQKRGRTDTQYF
TRBJ2-4	-	TRBV4-3	-	TGCGCCAGCAGTCGAACTCATAGCGGAGAGAACATTCAGTACTTC	CASSRTHSGENIQYF
TRBJ2-7	TRBD2	TRBV5-4	-	TGTGCCAGCAGCGCGGGACTAGTGGGAAACTACGAGCAGTACTTC	CASSAGLVGNYEQYF
TRBJ2-1	TRBD2	TRBV5-1	medium-sized	TGCGCCAGCAGCTTAGGCGGGAGCTCCTACAATGAGCAGTTCTTC	CASSLGGSSYNEQFF
TRBJ2-1	-	TRBV19	-	TGTGCCAGTACCGAGGCCGGGCCCCGGTCCTACAATGAGCAGTTCTTC	CASTEAGPRSYNEQFF
TRBJ2-5	-	TRBV5-1	-	TGCGCCAGCAGCTTCGGGGTGTATCAAGAGACCCAGTACTTC	CASSFGVYQETQYF
TRBJ1-5	-	TRBV28	-	TGTGCCAGCAGGGGGACCCTTCGGGATCAGCCCCAGCATTTT	CASRGTLRDQPQHF
TRBJ2-2	TRBD1	TRBV6-5	few	TGTGCCAGCATGTCGGACAGGCTAAACACCGGGGAGCTGTTTTTT	CASMSDRLNTGELFF
TRBJ2-7	TRBD2	TRBV7-2	-	TGTGCCAGCAGCTTAGAGGGCGGGAGGGCCATCTACGAGCAGTACTTC	CASSLEGGRAIYEQYF
TRBJ2-1	-	TRBV5-1	-	TGCGCCAGCAGCGTGTACAGAGCGGAGTCATACAATGAGCAGTTCTTC	CASSVYRAESYNEQFF
TRBJ2-7	-	TRBV6-5	-	TGTGCCAGCAGTTGGACAAGGGGCGCGTCCTACGAGCAGTACTTC	CASSWTRGASYEQYF
TRBJ1-2	TRBD1	TRBV19	-	TGTGCCAGTACCCGACAGGGAACTATGGGCTACACCTTC	CASTRQGTMGYTF
TRBJ2-4	-	TRBV29-1	-	TGCAGCGTTGTAGACCCCAAAAACATTCAGTACTTC	CSVVDPKNIQYF
TRBJ2-1	TRBD2	TRBV2	-	TGTGCCAGCAGATCCAGCGGGGGGGGAGGTCGGGAGCAGTTCTTC	CASRSSGGGGREQFF
TRBJ1-3	-	TRBV19	few	TGTGCCAGTAGTCCGGAGGGGGGAAACACCATATATTTT	CASSPEGGNTIYF
TRBJ1-2	-	TRBV11-2	-	TGTGCCAGCAGGGCCCCGGGGCCCTATGGCTACACCTTC	CASRAPGPYGYTF
TRBJ1-1	TRBD1	TRBV6-5	-	TGTGCCAGCAGTCGGGACAGGGTAGACACTGAAGCTTTCTTT	CASSRDRVDTEAFF
TRBJ2-5	TRBD2	TRBV4-2	few	TGTGCCAGCAGCCAAGATAGAGGACTAGGTGGAGAGACCCAGTACTTC	CASSQDRGLGGETQYF
TRBJ1-4	TRBD1	TRBV2	-	TGTGCCAGCAGTGAAGGAGGGGGCGCGCGAAAACTGTTTTTT	CASSEGGGARKLFF
TRBJ1-1	TRBD1	TRBV7-9	-	TGTGCCAGCAACGCTGGACAGGGGGCAAGAGGCACTGAAGCTTTCTTT	CASNAGQGARGTEAFF
TRBJ2-7	-	TRBV9	-	TGTGCCAGCAGCGCGTCTCAGGGGGGCGATACCTACGAGCAGTACTTC	CASSASQGGDTYEQYF
TRBJ2-3	-	TRBV29-1	-	TGCAGCGTTGTGGGGGAGGTGGGAACAGATACGCAGTATTTT	CSVVGEVGTDTQYF
TRBJ1-2	TRBD1	TRBV11-3	-	TGTGCCAGCAGCTTCCGGGACAGGGACTCCCTGTCCCGCTACACCTTC	CASSFRDRDSLSRYTF
TRBJ2-7	-	TRBV20-1	few	TGCAGTGCTAGGCGGGACGAGCAGTACTTC	CSARRDEQYF
TRBJ2-3	-	TRBV2	-	TGTGCCAGCAGTCGGACAGCCACAGATACGCAGTATTTT	CASSRTATDTQYF
TRBJ2-7	-	TRBV13	-	TGTGCCAGCAGCTTAGGGGTCTCGGTCGAGCAGTACTTC	CASSLGVSVEQYF
TRBJ2-5	-	TRBV18	few	TGTGCCAGCTCACCAGGGGGACAGACCCAGTACTTC	CASSPGGQTQYF
TRBJ2-5	-	TRBV20-1	-	TGCAGTGCACCTTATAGGGAGACCCAGTACTTC	CSAPYRETQYF
TRBJ1-2	TRBD1	TRBV18	few	TGTGCCAGCGTTACCGGGACAGGGGGCACCTTTGCTAACTATGGCTACACCTTC	CASVTGTGGTFANYGYTF
TRBJ1-2	-	TRBV7-2	few	TGTGCCAGCAGTCTGACGAACTATGGCTACACCTTC	CASSLTNYGYTF
TRBJ1-5	-	TRBV2	once	TGTGCCAGCAGTGTAGACAGAAATCAGCCCCAGCATTTT	CASSVDRNQPQHF
TRBJ2-5	TRBD2	TRBV7-2	-	TGTGCCAGCAGCTTACAGCGGGGGGTCGTGGGCGAGACCCAGTACTTC	CASSLQRGVVGETQYF
TRBJ1-1	TRBD1	TRBV30	-	TGTGCCTGGAGTGAGGGGGCACAGGGGAACACTGAAGCTTTCTTT	CAWSEGAQGNTEAFF
TRBJ1-6	-	TRBV10-1	-	TGCGCCAGCAGTGGAAACCCACCCCTCCACTTT	CASSGNPPLHF
TRBJ1-3	-	TRBV11-3	-	TGTGCCAGCAGCTTAGGGAACACCATATATTTT	CASSLGNTIYF
TRBJ2-3	-	TRBV21-1	-	TGTGCCAGCAGCAAAGGTAAGCGGGGGGGCGCAGATACGCAGTATTTT	CASSKGKRGGADTQYF
TRBJ2-2	-	TRBV19	-	TGTGCCAGTAGTATAGGGAATACCGGGGAGCTGTTTTTT	CASSIGNTGELFF
TRBJ2-7	TRBD2	TRBV4-1	-	TGCGCCAGCAGCCAAGCTTCGGGGACTAGCATCTACGAGCAGTACTTC	CASSQASGTSIYEQYF
TRBJ2-7	TRBD2	TRBV7-6	-	TGTGCCAGCAGCTTATCAGCGGGAGTGAGTGAGCAGTACTTC	CASSLSAGVSEQYF